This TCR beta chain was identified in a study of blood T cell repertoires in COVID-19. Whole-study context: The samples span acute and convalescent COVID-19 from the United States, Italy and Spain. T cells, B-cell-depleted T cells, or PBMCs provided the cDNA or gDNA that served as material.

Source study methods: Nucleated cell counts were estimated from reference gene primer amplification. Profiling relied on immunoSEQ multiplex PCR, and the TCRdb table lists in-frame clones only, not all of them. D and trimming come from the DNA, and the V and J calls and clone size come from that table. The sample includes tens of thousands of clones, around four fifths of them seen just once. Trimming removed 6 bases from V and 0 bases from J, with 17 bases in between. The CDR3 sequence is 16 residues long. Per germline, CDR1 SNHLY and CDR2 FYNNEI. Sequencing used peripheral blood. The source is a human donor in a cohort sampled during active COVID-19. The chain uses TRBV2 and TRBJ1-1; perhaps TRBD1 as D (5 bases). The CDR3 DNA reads TGTGCCAGCAGGGACCCCGGGGGGGGAATGAACACTGAAGCTTTCTTT. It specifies CASRDPGGGMNTEAFF.